The 25 T cell receptor beta chains presented below share a single source sample, sequenced in a study of blood T cells in healthy people across ages. A second PCR of roughly 6 to 12 cycles used a sample-barcoded 5' primer and a J-beta primer mix. TCRdb ran MiXCR on the 5' RACE reads and lists one entry per CDR3 protein. This sample has fewer than 950,000 distinct CDR3 sequences, with less than 70% found just once. Sequenced sample: blood. Receptors originate from a man aged 80 or over in good health.

The V gene is TRBV12-3 or TRBV12-4, the J gene TRBJ2-5, with D possibly matching TRBD2 (6 bases). Trimming took 6 bases from V and 4 from J, leaving 21 bases between them. The CDR3 runs to 16 residues. The CDR3 coding sequence is TGTGCCAGCAGCCCCAAGACCGGGGACTGGGGAGAGACCCAGTACTTC. Translation gives CASSPKTGDWGETQYF.

The rearrangement joins TRBV9 to TRBJ2-4, with D perhaps assigned TRBD1 or TRBD2 (5 bases each). Judging by the DNA end, TRBJ2-7 fits better; the J call may be wrong. The CDR3 covers 15 residues. Germline lookup yields CDR1 SGDLS and CDR2 YYNGEE. CDR3 region: CASASSRDGNYEQYF. In nucleotides, the CDR3 is TGTGCCAGCGCCTCCTCCCGGGACGGCAACTACGAGCAGTACTTC.

This chain links TRBV6-1 with TRBJ2-7; 9 bases are shared with TRBD2. The CDR3 is 15 amino acids. Per germline, CDR1 MNHNS and CDR2 SASEGT. With 1 base clipped from V and 1 base from J, the junction kept 2 bases outside the gene matches. CDR3 in DNA: TGTGCCAGCAGTGAAGGGGGACTAGCTTCCTACGAGCAGTACTTC. As protein: CASSEGGLASYEQYF.

V and J are TRBV7-6 and TRBJ2-1; TRBD2 matches 9 bases. The J call may be mistaken, given a closer DNA end match to TRBJ2-7. Germline lookup yields CDR1 SGHVS and CDR2 FNYEAQ. This CDR3 region has 16 residues. CDR3 DNA sequence: TGTGCCAGCAGCTTAGCTAGCGGGAGCCCTCACAATGAGCAGTACTTC. Encoded protein: CASSLASGSPHNEQYF.

The rearrangement joins TRBV27 to TRBJ2-1, with 9 bases that match TRBD2. Per the germline V gene, CDR1 is MNHEY and CDR2 is SMNVEV (reference sequence). The CDR3 spans 16 residues. V was clipped by 6 bases and J by 2 bases; unmatched bases: 8. CDR3: CASSKLLAGTYNEQFF. In DNA, the CDR3 is TGTGCCAGCAGCAAACTCCTAGCGGGAACCTACAATGAGCAGTTCTTC.

This clonotype is a singleton in its sample. J is TRBJ1-1 and V is TRBV7-2, with TRBD1 matching over 8 bases. The CDR3 runs 17 residues. Trimming took 0 bases from V and 3 from J; bases not matched to a gene: 9. The V gene's germline CDR1 is SGHTA and CDR2 FQGNSA. CDR3 region: CASSLASSGGWYTEAFF. In DNA form, the CDR3 reads TGTGCCAGCAGCTTAGCTTCGTCAGGGGGCTGGTACACTGAAGCTTTCTTT.

V usage is TRBV6-5 and J usage is TRBJ2-2; 10 bases line up with TRBD1. Germline CDR1 is MNHEY and CDR2 is SVGAGI. The CDR3 runs 17 residues. V was clipped by 0 bases and J by 5 bases; unmatched bases: 6. Here the CDR3 DNA reads TGTGCCAGCAGTTACTCGAAAGACAGGGGGCAAACCGGGGAGCTGTTTTTT. Encoded protein: CASSYSKDRGQTGELFF.

The J gene is TRBJ1-4, the V gene TRBV27; a possible D gene is TRBD1 (6 bases). V was pared by 4 bases and J by 7 bases, with 16 bases between. Germline V gene lookup returns CDR1 MNHEY and CDR2 SMNVEV (reference sequence). The CDR3 runs to 15 residues. CDR3 residues: CASSSPAQGGEKLFF. Written as DNA, the CDR3 is TGTGCCAGCAGTTCCCCGGCTCAAGGGGGTGAAAAACTGTTTTTT. The full variable domain, its missing parts supplied by reference TRBV27 and TRBJ1-4, is EAQVTQNPRYLITVTGKKLTVTCSQNMNHEYMSWYRQDPGLGLRQIYYSMNVEVTDKGDVPEGYKVSRKEKRNFPLILESPSPNQTSLYFCASSSPAQGGEKLFFGSGTQLSVL.

The chain links TRBV7-3 to TRBJ1-2, with a tentative D call TRBD1 (6 bases). The CDR3 covers 13 residues. Per germline, CDR1 SGHTA and CDR2 FQGTGA. Trimming took 6 bases from V and 8 from J, leaving 16 bases between them. CDR3 amino acids: CASRPTGSEGYTF. In nucleotides, the CDR3 is TGTGCCAGCAGACCAACAGGGTCAGAAGGCTACACCTTC.

This chain joins TRBV14 and TRBJ1-2, with D hard to call. Looked up from germline, CDR1 is SGHDN and CDR2 is FVKESK. V was pared by 1 base and J by 4 bases, with 4 bases between. This CDR3 has 12 residues. CDR3 sequence reads: CASSQAAYGYTF. The CDR3 DNA is TGTGCCAGCAGCCAAGCAGCCTATGGCTACACCTTC.

There are a few counts of this clonotype. This chain joins TRBV24-1 and TRBJ2-4; perhaps TRBD1 as D (6 bases). The CDR3 length is 15 residues. The germline gives CDR1 KGHDR, CDR2 SFDVKD. V lost 4 bases to trimming and J lost 3 bases, with 12 bases between them. The CDR3: CATSEHRDGKNIQYF. The CDR3 DNA reads TGTGCCACCAGTGAACACAGGGACGGCAAAAACATTCAGTACTTC.

The CDR3 sequence: CASSLTSGRFFEQYF. The CDR3, as DNA: TGCGCCAGCAGCTTGACTAGCGGGAGGTTTTTCGAGCAGTACTTC. The chain recombines TRBV5-1 with TRBJ2-7, with 12 bases identical to TRBD2. Germline V gene sequence: CDR1 SGHRS, CDR2 YFSETQ. V was clipped by 1 base and J by 6 bases; unmatched bases: 5. The CDR3 covers 15 residues.

The chain is built from TRBV20-1 and TRBJ2-3; 7 bases align to TRBD2. The germline V gene encodes CDR1 DFQATT and CDR2 SNEGSKA (reference sequence). The CDR3 has 16 amino acids. The CDR3 bases are TGCAGCGGCTCCGGGGCGGGAGCCTCTAGCACAGATACGCAGTATTTT. Protein product: CSGSGAGASSTDTQYF.

The chain uses TRBV10-3 and TRBJ1-5; 11 bases agree with TRBD1. Germline lookup yields CDR1 ENHRY and CDR2 SYGVKD. This CDR3 region has 13 residues. J lost 6 bases, V lost 10 bases, and 5 bases had no gene match. The CDR3 reads CASQGTGGQPQHF. CDR3 nucleotides: TGTGCCAGCCAAGGGACAGGGGGTCAGCCCCAGCATTTT.

The chain employs TRBV28 and TRBJ2-7, with 9 bases aligning to TRBD1. The CDR3 has 14 amino acids. The junction had 6 bases not matched to a gene; V was cut back by 3 bases and J by 6 bases. Germline V gives CDR1 MDHEN, CDR2 SYDVKM. This chain's CDR3 is CASSFRQGVSEQYF. The CDR3 bases are TGTGCCAGCAGTTTCCGACAGGGGGTGTCCGAGCAGTACTTC.

This clonotype was seen a single time. The rearrangement links TRBV5-1 to TRBJ1-2; possibly TRBD1 for D (5 bases). The germline V and J ends were trimmed by 5 bases and 8 bases, with 13 bases remaining between them. From germline, CDR1 is SGHRS and CDR2 YFSETQ. The CDR3 sequence is 12 residues long. CDR3 region: CASSEPGGGYTF. In DNA form, the CDR3 reads TGCGCCAGCAGTGAACCCGGGGGGGGCTACACCTTC. The full variable domain, in which reference TRBV5-1 and TRBJ1-2 provide the parts outside the CDR3, is KAGVTQTPRYLIKTRGQQVTLSCSPISGHRSVSWYQQTPGQGLQFLFEYFSETQRNKGNFPGRFSGRQFSNSRSEMNVSTLELGDSALYLCASSEPGGGYTFGSGTRLTVV.

V is TRBV4-1 and J is TRBJ2-3; 8 nucleotides align to TRBD1. The CDR3 contains 18 residues. Germline CDR1 and CDR2: MGHRA and YSYEKL. J lost 14 bases, V lost 1 base, and 23 bases had no gene match. The CDR3 DNA sequence: TGCGCCAGCAGCCAAGGCCCCTCCAGGGGGCAGAAGCACAGATACGCGTATTTT. It is translated as CASSQGPSRGQKHRYAYF.

This clonotype was recorded a few times. This chain joins TRBV20-1 and TRBJ2-7; D is undetermined. This CDR3 contains 16 residues. Germline assignment: CDR1 DFQATT and CDR2 SNEGSKA (reference sequence). Trimming shortened V by 0 bases and J by 0 bases, and 15 bases separated the two germline ends. CDR3 sequence (DNA): TGCAGTGCTAGAGATTACACAGAATCCGCCTCCTACGAGCAGTACTTC. Translating gives CSARDYTESASYEQYF.

V and J are TRBV11-2 and TRBJ2-6; D is unresolved. The CDR3 loop spans 18 amino acids. Germline-derived CDR1 and CDR2 are SGHAT and FQNNGV. Trimming removed 1 base at V and 0 bases at J, with 13 bases between. The CDR3 region has the DNA TGTGCCAGCAGCTTAGGCACAGCACCTAGCTCTGGGGCCAACGTCCTGACTTTC. Encoded protein: CASSLGTAPSSGANVLTF.

The chain combines TRBV6-6 with TRBJ2-7; D call uncertain. The CDR3 is made up of 12 amino acids. The V end lost 7 bases, the J end lost 4 bases, and 11 bases lay between the germline ends. The germline V gene has CDR1 MNHNY and CDR2 SVGAGI (reference sequence). CDR3 DNA: TGTGCCAGCACCTACCAAGGGTACGAGCAGTACTTC. Its translation is CASTYQGYEQYF.

This chain uses TRBV7-2 with TRBJ2-1, with TRBD2 matching over 7 bases. V lost 0 bases to trimming and J lost 7 bases; unmatched junction nucleotides: 6. CDR1 is SGHTA and CDR2 is FQGNSA in the germline V gene. CDR3 size: 15 residues. The CDR3 reads CASSLAGGPSNEQFF. The CDR3 DNA follows: TGTGCCAGCAGCTTAGCGGGAGGGCCCTCTAATGAGCAGTTCTTC.

Comment on this clonotype: A much larger clone lies one base from this, so it may be a read error. The chain carries TRBV20-1 and TRBJ2-5; 7 bases fit TRBD2. The CDR3 extends over 11 amino acids. Germline assignment: CDR1 DFQATT and CDR2 SNEGSKA (reference sequence). Unmatched junction bases numbered 6, after V lost 3 bases and J lost 11 bases. The CDR3 coding sequence is TGCAGTGCTAGGACTAGCAAAGAGCAGTACTTC. Translation gives CSARTSKEQYF.

The rearrangement joins TRBV28 to TRBJ2-1; D is uncertain. CDR1 MDHEN and CDR2 SYDVKM come from the germline V gene. This CDR3 region has 15 residues. V shed 0 bases and J shed 3 bases, with 9 bases lying between them. CDR3 coding DNA: TGTGCCAGCAGTTTATGGAACGGAAACTACAATGAGCAGTTCTTC. Protein sequence: CASSLWNGNYNEQFF.

The chain employs TRBV6-6 and TRBJ2-4, with D maybe TRBD2 (6 bases). The J call is uncertain, as TRBJ2-7 better fits the DNA end. CDR3 length equals 13 residues. Germline V gene lookup returns CDR1 MNHNY and CDR2 SVGAGI (reference sequence). The DNA of the CDR3 is TGTGCCAGCAGTTACCACCTGGGGGGCGAGCAGTACTTC. It codes for CASSYHLGGEQYF.

CDR3 residues: CSVSGAWGGNEQFF. The CDR3 coding sequence is TGCAGCGTTTCAGGGGCGTGGGGTGGGAATGAGCAGTTCTTC. The J gene is TRBJ2-1, the V gene TRBV29-1; tentative D call: TRBD1 (6 bases). V was shortened by 5 bases and J by 7 bases, with 18 bases between the two germline ends. The CDR3 runs 14 residues. Germline V gene data show CDR1 as SQVTM and CDR2 as ANQGSEA.